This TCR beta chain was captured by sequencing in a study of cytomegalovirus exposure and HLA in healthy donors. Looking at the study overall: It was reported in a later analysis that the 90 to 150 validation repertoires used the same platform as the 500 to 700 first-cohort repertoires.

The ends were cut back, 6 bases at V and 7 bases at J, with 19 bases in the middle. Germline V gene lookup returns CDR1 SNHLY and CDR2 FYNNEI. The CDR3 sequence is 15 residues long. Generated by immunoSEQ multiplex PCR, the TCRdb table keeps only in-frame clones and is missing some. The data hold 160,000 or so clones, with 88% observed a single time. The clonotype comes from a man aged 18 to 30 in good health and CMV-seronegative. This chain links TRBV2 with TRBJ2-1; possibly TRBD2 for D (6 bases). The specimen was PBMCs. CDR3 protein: CASSPTGPSGNEQFF. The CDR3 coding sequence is TGTGCCAGCAGCCCAACCGGGCCCAGCGGGAATGAGCAGTTCTTC.